These T cell receptor beta chains were read from a single sample in a study of blood T cell repertoires in COVID-19. Some clones are missing from TCRdb's copy, which holds only in-frame ones; the method was immunoSEQ multiplex PCR. The repertoire holds 470,000 or so clones, with 70% to 90% as singletons. The material sequenced was peripheral blood. The receptors come from a human donor in a cohort sampled during active COVID-19. The CDR3 runs from the conserved cysteine through the conserved F or W. Fields, in order: clone size, J gene, D gene, V gene, CDR3 DNA, CDR3 protein. D genes are given only for firm matches. The size entry is marked missing in some rows and otherwise reads once, few, many or a size class.

few TRBJ1-2 - TRBV24-1 TGTGCCACCAGTGATTGTCACGCCGTCGGGCAGGGGAAGGACTATGGCTACACCTTC CATSDCHAVGQGKDYGYTF
once TRBJ1-6 TRBD1 TRBV6-6 TGTGCCAGCAGAGCATCGTCGACAGGGCTAAATTCACCCCTCCACTTT CASRASSTGLNSPLHF
- TRBJ2-1 TRBD2 TRBV12-5 TGTGCTAGTGGCCGACTAGCGGGAGCATCAAATGAGCAGTTCTTC CASGRLAGASNEQFF
- TRBJ1-3 TRBD1 TRBV25-1 TGTGCCAGCAGTGATCGGGTCGTCGGACAGGGGACTGGAAACACCATATATTTT CASSDRVVGQGTGNTIYF
- TRBJ2-7 - TRBV13 TGTGCCAGCAGCTTAGAGAGGGAGCCTTCCTACGAGCAGTACTTC CASSLEREPSYEQYF
- TRBJ2-5 TRBD1 TRBV7-2 TGTGCCAGCAGCCAACCGACAGGGGGTACGGAGACCCAGTACTTC CASSQPTGGTETQYF
- TRBJ2-3 TRBD2 TRBV5-1 TGCGCCAGCAGCTTGAACCCCCCAGCGGGAGGGCAAGATACGCAGTATTTT CASSLNPPAGGQDTQYF
- TRBJ2-7 - TRBV9 TGTGCCAGCAGCGTAGATGACGGGATGAGCTCCTACGAGCAGTACTTC CASSVDDGMSSYEQYF
- TRBJ2-7 - TRBV11-3 TGTGCCAGCAGCTTTGGCCCACAGGTCTCCTACGAGCAGTACTTC CASSFGPQVSYEQYF
- TRBJ1-1 - TRBV19 TGTGCCAGTAGGTCTAGTCTGGGAGCTTTCTTT CASRSSLGAFF
- TRBJ1-6 - TRBV7-2 TGTGCCAGCAGCTTCGGGGTCGGTGATCTTCTCCACTTT CASSFGVGDLLHF
- TRBJ2-2 TRBD2 TRBV29-1 TGCAGCGTTGTGGCGGGAGGGGCCGGGGAGCTGTTTTTT CSVVAGGAGELFF
- TRBJ2-7 TRBD2 TRBV30 TGTGCCTGGATCGGTCAGCGGGGGCAGTACTTC CAWIGQRGQYF
once TRBJ2-5 TRBD2 TRBV7-2 TGTGCCAGCAGCTTAGTCCCCCTAGCGGGACAAGAGACCCAGTACTTC CASSLVPLAGQETQYF
- TRBJ1-6 TRBD1 TRBV14 TGTGCCAGCAGCTCCGGGACAGGCCGCTATAATTCACCCCTCCACTTT CASSSGTGRYNSPLHF
- TRBJ2-2 TRBD2 TRBV28 TGTGCCAGCAGTCGACTAGCTACCGGGGAGCTGTTTTTT CASSRLATGELFF
- TRBJ2-7 - TRBV7-3 TGTGCCAGCAGCTTGAACAGACACTACGAGCAGTACTTC CASSLNRHYEQYF
few TRBJ2-1 TRBD2 TRBV3-1/TRBV3-2 TGTGCCAGCAGCCACCGTCCAGCGGGAGAGTATGAGCAGTTCTTC CASSHRPAGEYEQFF
- TRBJ1-2 TRBD1 TRBV6-5 TGTGCCAGCACCTACCTCACAGGGGGCAGTTATGGCTACACCTTC CASTYLTGGSYGYTF
- TRBJ2-7 - TRBV9 TGTGCCAGCAGCGCCTATACTAACTCCTACGAGCAGTACTTC CASSAYTNSYEQYF
- TRBJ1-4 - TRBV10-3 TGTGCCATCAGCCAGTGGGGGGATACAACTAATGAAAAACTGTTTTTT CAISQWGDTTNEKLFF
- TRBJ1-4 - TRBV3-1/TRBV3-2 TGTGCCAGCGCCCTTCGGGGGGAGAGGGAAAAACTGTTTTTT CASALRGEREKLFF
- TRBJ2-7 TRBD2 TRBV9 TGTGCCAGCAGCGTTGGGACTAGCGGGAGCGACCACGAGCAGTACTTC CASSVGTSGSDHEQYF
- TRBJ2-3 - TRBV6-5 TGTGCCAGCCTACTCCCCGGACTCACAGATACGCAGTATTTT CASLLPGLTDTQYF
few TRBJ1-1 - TRBV7-9 TGTGCCAGCAGCTCCCTTCCAGGGAACACTGAAGCTTTCTTT CASSSLPGNTEAFF
- TRBJ2-3 - TRBV6-2/TRBV6-3 TGTGCCAGCAGTCTTCTTCTCACAGATACGCAGTATTTT CASSLLLTDTQYF
- TRBJ1-2 - TRBV9 TGTGCCAGCAGTAATCAGGCAGCTTCGTACTATGGCTACACCTTC CASSNQAASYYGYTF
few TRBJ2-2 TRBD2 TRBV5-1 TGCGCCAGCAGCGGAGTAGCGGGAGCGAACACCGGGGAGCTGTTTTTT CASSGVAGANTGELFF
- TRBJ1-2 - TRBV7-9 TGTGCCAGCACCCTAGTTAGTGGCTATGGCTACACCTTC CASTLVSGYGYTF
- TRBJ2-7 TRBD2 TRBV7-2 TGTGCCAGCAGCTTAGTTTCGGGAGGGAGAGCCTACGAGCAGTACTTC CASSLVSGGRAYEQYF
- TRBJ1-2 - TRBV28 TGTGCCAGCAGTTTGGTTTCCGGGAGCTACACCTTC CASSLVSGSYTF
- TRBJ2-7 TRBD2 TRBV10-1 TGCGCCAGCAGTGAGCGGGCTAGCGGGAGCTACGAGCAGTACTTC CASSERASGSYEQYF
- TRBJ2-7 TRBD2 TRBV7-9 TGTGCCAGCAGCCCTCACCTAGCGGGCGAGCAGTACTTC CASSPHLAGEQYF
few TRBJ1-5 - TRBV11-2 TGTGCCAGCAGCTCCCTAGGCCAGGGCCTCAATCAGCCCCAGCATTTT CASSSLGQGLNQPQHF
- TRBJ2-5 TRBD2 TRBV4-1 TGCGCCAGCAGCCCCGGGACTAGCGCGGAGACCCAGTACTTC CASSPGTSAETQYF
- TRBJ2-1 TRBD2 TRBV7-9 TGTGCCAGCAGCTCGCTAGCGGGAGGGCAGGGTGAGCAGTTCTTC CASSSLAGGQGEQFF
- TRBJ2-7 - TRBV15 TGTGCCACCAGCAGAGATGATGGGAGTTTCCACGAGCAGTACTTC CATSRDDGSFHEQYF
- TRBJ2-4 - TRBV5-1 TGCGCCAGCAGTCCAAGGTCGGGCAAAAACATTCAGTACTTC CASSPRSGKNIQYF
- TRBJ2-3 TRBD1 TRBV3-1/TRBV3-2 TGTGCCAGCAGCCAAGTTCGGGACAGGAGCACAGATACGCAGTATTTT CASSQVRDRSTDTQYF
many TRBJ1-2 TRBD1 TRBV19 TGTGCCAGCTTTACAGGGGAAGAGGATGGCTACACCTTC CASFTGEEDGYTF
- TRBJ2-5 - TRBV3-1/TRBV3-2 TGTGCCAGCAGCCAAGACCCAGGGGCCCAAGAGACCCAGTACTTC CASSQDPGAQETQYF
- TRBJ2-7 TRBD2 TRBV6-6 TGTGCCAGCAGTGCCCGGACTAGCGGAACCTACGAGCAGTACTTC CASSARTSGTYEQYF
- TRBJ2-7 TRBD2 TRBV15 TGTGCCACCAGCAGAGAGAGATTGTCGGGAGGCTCCTCCTACGAGCAGTACTTC CATSRERLSGGSSYEQYF
- TRBJ2-7 TRBD2 TRBV4-1 TGCGCCAGCAGCCAAGGTTTAGGGACTAGCGGGAGGGGCTCGTACGAGCAGTACTTC CASSQGLGTSGRGSYEQYF
- TRBJ2-3 - TRBV7-3 TGTGCCAGCAGCTTACACCAGCCGCGGGTAGGAGATACGCAGTATTTT CASSLHQPRVGDTQYF
- TRBJ2-1 TRBD2 TRBV9 TGTGCCAGCAGCCCCCGACTAGCGGGCAGCTCCTACAATGAGCAGTTCTTC CASSPRLAGSSYNEQFF
- TRBJ2-1 - TRBV5-1 TGCGCCAGCAGCTTAAGGGGTCCCTACAATGAGCAGTTCTTC CASSLRGPYNEQFF
- TRBJ2-1 - TRBV28 TGTGCCAGCAGTTTAACAGGGAAAAGGAATGAGCAGTTCTTC CASSLTGKRNEQFF
few TRBJ1-5 TRBD1 TRBV6-6 TGTGCCAGCACCCTACCGGCACCGGACAGGGATCAGCCCCAGCATTTT CASTLPAPDRDQPQHF
few TRBJ1-2 TRBD1 TRBV7-2 TGTGCCAGCAGCCCGAGGACAGGAGCCTATGGCTACACCTTC CASSPRTGAYGYTF
- TRBJ1-1 - TRBV7-2 TGTGCCAGCAGCTTTACAGTGAACACTGAAGCTTTCTTT CASSFTVNTEAFF
- TRBJ2-1 TRBD1 TRBV9 TGTGCCAGCAGCGTAGCGGGACAGTACGAAGGCGAGCAGTTCTTC CASSVAGQYEGEQFF
once TRBJ2-1 - TRBV6-5 TGTGCCAGCAGCAGGGGATTGGTTGAGCAGTTCTTC CASSRGLVEQFF